Presented here are 7 T cell receptor beta chains from one specimen sequenced in a study of CD8+ T cells in alopecia areata listed by TCRdb under 2018. Library generation was performed with the immunoSEQ multiplex PCR assay. RNA was extracted from all samples and reverse transcribed into cDNA, which served as template for TCR sequencing. TCRdb limited this immuneACCESS table to in-frame rearrangements with V and J called. A share of clones is missing; checked studies link under half to unresolved V genes, and the rest is unexplained. The sample has approximately 150,000 clones on record, about 70% of them singletons. The ten largest clonotypes hold over 10% of the sample. The sample's time point label, in plain terms: baseline before oral tofacitinib. The material sequenced was CD8+ T cells sorted from blood, taken at week 0. These receptors originate from a human donor with alopecia areata.

In DNA form, the CDR3 reads TGTGCCTGGAGGGAAGTATCGGGCAATCAGCCCCAGCATTTT. It translates to CAWREVSGNQPQHF. V and J are TRBV30 and TRBJ1-5; D unresolved. Germline CDR1 is GTSNPN and CDR2 is SVGIG (reference sequence). Between the trimmed V and J ends, which lost 3 bases and 2 bases, there was a span of 11 bases. The CDR3 loop spans 14 amino acids.

The count of this clone is one. The gene calls are TRBV7-9 and TRBJ1-2; TRBD1 might be the D (6 bases). V gave up 7 bases and J gave up 1 base, with 13 bases separating them. This CDR3 region has 14 residues. CDR1 is SEHNR and CDR2 is FQNEAQ in the germline V gene (reference sequence). CDR3 sequence (DNA): TGTGCCAGCACCAGGGGAGGACATAACTATGGCTACACCTTC. Amino acid sequence: CASTRGGHNYGYTF.

J is TRBJ2-5 and V is TRBV9; D is perhaps TRBD1 (5 bases). The CDR3 is 15 residues long. Germline CDR1 reads SGDLS; CDR2 reads YYNGEE. Trimming cost V 0 bases and J 2 bases, with 11 bases left between them. The CDR3 sequence: CASSVGGASQETQYF. CDR3 DNA: TGTGCCAGCAGCGTAGGGGGCGCCTCTCAAGAGACCCAGTACTTC.

The J gene is TRBJ2-7, the V gene TRBV7-9; TRBD1 matches 7 bases. Germline loops: CDR1 SEHNR, CDR2 FQNEAQ (reference sequence). CDR3 size: 16 residues. V shed 5 bases and J 5 bases; nucleotides not matched to a gene: 15. For the CDR3, the DNA is TGTGCCAGCAGCGCTAGTAGGGGGCGCGAACGAAACGAGCAGTACTTC. Encoded protein: CASSASRGRERNEQYF.

The V call is TRBV23-1, the J call TRBJ2-3; TRBD2 matches 8 bases. TRBV23-1 is annotated as an ORF whose role is uncertain. Trimming at V came to 4 bases and at J to 0 bases, leaving 12 bases not matched to a gene. The CDR3 has 18 amino acids. CDR3 amino acids: CASSRPGWRGASTDTQYF. CDR3 DNA sequence: TGCGCCAGCAGTCGCCCGGGGTGGCGGGGGGCTAGCACAGATACGCAGTATTTT.

V and J are TRBV30 and TRBJ1-5; 8 bases align to TRBD1. Germline V gives CDR1 GTSNPN, CDR2 SVGIG (reference sequence). The J segment lost 6 bases and the V segment lost 4 bases, leaving 11 bases of the junction unmatched. This CDR3 is built from 15 residues. The CDR3 DNA is TGTGCCTGGATGGCGGCAGGGGGCTACGGTCAGCCCCAGCATTTT. It translates to CAWMAAGGYGQPQHF.

V and J are TRBV11-1 and TRBJ2-5; tentative D call: TRBD1 (6 bases). The germline gives CDR1 SGHAT, CDR2 FQDESV (reference sequence). The CDR3 extends over 15 amino acids. V was trimmed by 5 bases and J by 1 base, leaving 14 bases between them. The CDR3 loop reads CASSDKTGSQETQYF. DNA of the CDR3: TGTGCCAGCAGCGACAAAACAGGGTCCCAAGAGACCCAGTACTTC.